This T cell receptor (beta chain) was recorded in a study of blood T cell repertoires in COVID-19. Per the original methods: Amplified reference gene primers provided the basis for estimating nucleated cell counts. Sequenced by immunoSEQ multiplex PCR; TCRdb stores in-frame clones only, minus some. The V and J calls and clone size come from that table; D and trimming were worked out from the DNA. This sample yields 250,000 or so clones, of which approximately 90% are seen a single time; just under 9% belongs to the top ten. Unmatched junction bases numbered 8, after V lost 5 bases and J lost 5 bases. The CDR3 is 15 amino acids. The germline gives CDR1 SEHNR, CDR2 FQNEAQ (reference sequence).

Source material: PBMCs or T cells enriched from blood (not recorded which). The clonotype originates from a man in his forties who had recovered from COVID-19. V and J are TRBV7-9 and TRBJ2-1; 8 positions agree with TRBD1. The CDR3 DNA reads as TGTGCCAGCAGCCCCACAGGGGGTAGCCACAATGAGCAGTTCTTC. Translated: CASSPTGGSHNEQFF. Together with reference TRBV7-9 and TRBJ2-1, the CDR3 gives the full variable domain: DTGVSQNPRHKITKRGQNVTFRCDPISEHNRLYWYRQTLGQGPEFLTYFQNEAQLEKSRLLSDRFSAERPKGSFSTLEIQRTEQGDSAMYLCASSPTGGSHNEQFFGPGTRLTVL.